The 30 T cell receptor beta chains in this list originate from one sample, sequenced in a study of molecular identifiers for immune sequencing clone quantification. TCRdb re-derived calls from the PCR reads in MiXCR, one entry per CDR3 protein. The data show about 640,000 distinct CDR3 sequences, with around 20% seen just once and roughly 0.9% held by the top ten. The sample was naive CD8+ T cells from blood, with Jurkat cell RNA spiked in. This sample's subset: FACS-sorted CD8+CD4-CCR7+CD45RA+ naive T cells. All receptors come from a human donor in good health. Some libraries in this study had Jurkat cell RNA spiked in.

As for this clonotype: This clone may be a read error of a much larger clone one base away. The rearrangement joins TRBV27 to TRBJ2-7; 10 nucleotides align to TRBD2. The CDR3 runs 15 residues. Germline CDR1 is MNHEY and CDR2 is SMNVEV (reference sequence). V shed 3 bases, J shed 6 bases, and the junction held 8 bases outside the gene matches. CDR3 region: CASSFVSGGVGEQYF. CDR3 sequence (DNA): TGTGCCAGCAGTTTCGTAAGCGGGGGGGTGGGCGAGCAGTACTTC.

In its sample, this clonotype was seen once. This may be a read error: a much more frequent sequence differs by one nucleotide. V gene TRBV30 combines with J gene TRBJ2-7; 7 bases map to TRBD1. There are 14 residues in the CDR3. Germline CDR1 reads GTSNPN; CDR2 reads SVGIG (reference sequence). The CDR3 bases are TGTGCCTGGTGTGTAGTGACAGGGATCTACGAGCAGTACTTC. This encodes CAWCVVTGIYEQYF.

A note on this clonotype: A read error may explain this, as a much larger clone is one base away. This chain uses TRBV5-1 with TRBJ2-5, with D perhaps matching TRBD1 (6 bases). The CDR3 sequence is 15 residues long. The V gene's germline CDR1 is SGHRS and CDR2 YFSETQ. The CDR3 DNA follows: TGCGCCAGCAGCGGCGAAAGGGGGAGAGGAGAGGCCCAGTACTTC. Amino acid sequence: CASSGERGRGEAQYF.

This clonotype was counted only a few times. CDR3 sequence: CASRGDTNYNEQFF. The CDR3 bases are TGTGCCAGTAGAGGGGACACAAATTACAATGAGCAGTTCTTC. V is TRBV19 and J is TRBJ2-1, with TRBD1 as a possible D gene (6 bases). Trimming pared 6 bases from V and 4 bases from J, leaving 13 bases between. The CDR3 consists of 14 residues. Germline CDR1 reads LNHDA; CDR2 reads SQIVND (reference sequence).

Concerning this clonotype itself: Being one base from a much bigger clone, this may be a read error. No conserved phenylalanine or tryptophan is present at the end of the CDR3, so a read error is the likely explanation. The J gene is TRBJ1-1, the V gene TRBV11-1; a weak D match, TRBD1 (5 bases). Trimming took off 6 bases at V and 1 base at J, with 12 bases between the two ends. There are 14 residues in the CDR3. Germline CDR1 is SGHAT and CDR2 is FQDESV (reference sequence). The CDR3 region is CASSYWDANTEAFS. The CDR3, as DNA: TGTGCCAGCAGTTACTGGGACGCGAACACTGAAGCTTTCTCT.

This clonotype has a handful of counts. This may come from a read error, since a much larger clone is one base off. The rearrangement uses TRBV10-2 and TRBJ1-6, with unresolved D. The germline CDR1 and CDR2 sequences are WSHSY and SAAADI. The CDR3 has 13 amino acids. Trimming took 2 bases from V and 8 from J, leaving 7 bases between them. CDR3 region: CASSEVSDSPLHF. The DNA of the CDR3 is TGCGCCAGCAGTGAGGTCTCAGATTCACCCCTCCACTTT.

For this clonotype: One end of the junction does not line up with germline, which may come from a read error. This chain joins TRBV9 and TRBJ1-1; possibly TRBD1 for D (6 bases). Germline loops: CDR1 SGDLS, CDR2 YYNGEE. The CDR3 is 13 amino acids. This CDR3 is CACSVGGRTEAFF. The CDR3 bases are TGTGCCTGCAGCGTCGGGGGCAGGACTGAAGCTTTCTTT.

The sample holds a few counts of this clonotype. The chain employs TRBV2 and TRBJ1-2; D not resolved. Trimming removed 4 bases at V and 2 bases at J, with 8 bases between. Germline V lookup: CDR1 SNHLY, CDR2 FYNNEI. The CDR3 contains 13 residues. The CDR3 protein is CASSGSANYGYTF. Written as DNA, the CDR3 is TGTGCCAGCAGTGGTTCGGCCAACTATGGCTACACCTTC.

Of note for this clonotype: A much larger clone is a single base away; this may be a read error. The J gene is TRBJ1-1, the V gene TRBV6-2 or TRBV6-3; D is undetermined. Germline assignment: CDR1 MNHEY and CDR2 SVGEGT. V gave up 8 bases and J gave up 0 bases, with 13 bases separating them. This CDR3 is 14 amino acids long. DNA for the CDR3: TGTGCCAGCGCGACCGGGGTCTTGAACACTGAAGCTTTCTTT. Translating gives CASATGVLNTEAFF.

The V call is TRBV9, the J call TRBJ2-7; 8 bases agree with TRBD1. The V gene's germline CDR1 is SGDLS and CDR2 YYNGEE. This CDR3 is 14 amino acids long. V shed 4 bases, J shed 3 bases, and the junction held 6 bases outside the gene matches. The CDR3 DNA is TGTGCCAGCAGCACCACGGACAGGGACTACGAGCAGTACTTC. Translating it yields CASSTTDRDYEQYF.

This clonotype was picked up many times. The chain uses TRBV11-2 and TRBJ2-3; weak D call: TRBD1 (6 bases). Trimming cost V 1 base and J 6 bases, with 8 bases left between them. The CDR3 length is 13 residues. Germline V lookup: CDR1 SGHAT, CDR2 FQNNGV. CDR3 DNA: TGTGCCAGCAGCTTAGGTACAGGGGATACGCAGTATTTT. Its protein product is CASSLGTGDTQYF.

The CDR3 DNA reads TGCGCCAGCAGCCAAGATTACAGCTACAATGAGCAGTTCTTC. As protein: CASSQDYSYNEQFF. V gene TRBV4-3 combines with J gene TRBJ2-1; no reliable D call. The V gene lost 0 bases and the J gene lost 3 bases, with 6 bases spanning the gap. Germline assignment: CDR1 LGHNA and CDR2 YSLEER. The CDR3 covers 14 residues.

In this sample, this clonotype turned up many times. The V and J genes are TRBV4-3 and TRBJ2-7; D is uncertain. Trimming shortened V by 0 bases and J by 0 bases, and 9 bases separated the two germline ends. The germline gives CDR1 LGHNA, CDR2 YSLEER. This CDR3 spans 15 amino acids. The DNA of the CDR3 is TGCGCCAGCAGCCAAGATCTAAGGAGCTCCTACGAGCAGTACTTC. Amino acid sequence: CASSQDLRSSYEQYF.

As concerns this clonotype: Since a much larger clone is just one base distant, this may be a read error. In this CDR3 the conserved last residue, phenylalanine or tryptophan, is missing, so a read error is likely. The rearrangement uses TRBV6-5 and TRBJ1-4; D is unresolved. CDR3 size: 17 residues. Trimming removed 6 bases at V and 5 bases at J, with 22 bases between. Germline CDR1 and CDR2: MNHEY and SVGAGI. CDR3 in DNA: TGTGCCAGCAGCGCTTCAGGAAATCCTCCAAGAAATGAAAAACTGTTTCTT. Its translation is CASSASGNPPRNEKLFL.

This clonotype has ten or more counts. The chain employs TRBV6-5 and TRBJ2-1; no reliable D call. V lost 7 bases and J lost 4, with 11 bases in between. CDR1 is MNHEY, CDR2 SVGAGI, per germline. The CDR3 loop spans 13 amino acids. This CDR3 is CASTYPGYNEQFF. CDR3 DNA: TGTGCCAGCACCTACCCTGGGTACAATGAGCAGTTCTTC.

Note on this clonotype: This could be a read error, since a much larger clone is one nucleotide away. The chain uses TRBV6-5 and TRBJ2-1; a possible D gene is TRBD1 (5 bases). Germline values: CDR1 MNHEY, CDR2 SVGAGI. This CDR3 spans 14 amino acids. The CDR3 spells CTSSYSDTYNEQFF. The CDR3 DNA sequence: TGTACCAGCAGTTACTCGGACACCTACAATGAGCAGTTCTTC.

This clonotype was seen ten or more times. The genes are TRBV24-1 and TRBJ2-2, with TRBD2 identical over 8 bases. J was trimmed by 0 bases and V by 5 bases; bases with no gene match: 10. Germline V gene lookup returns CDR1 KGHDR and CDR2 SFDVKD. The CDR3 is 18 amino acids. The CDR3 region is CATSAKLAEDTNTGELFF. CDR3 coding DNA: TGTGCCACCAGTGCAAAACTAGCGGAAGACACGAACACCGGGGAGCTGTTTTTT.

Comment on this clonotype: A much larger clone lies one base from this, so it may be a read error. The chain is built from TRBV20-1 and TRBJ2-2, with 7 bases lining up with TRBD1. Germline lookup yields CDR1 DFQATT and CDR2 SNEGSKA (reference sequence). The CDR3 has 13 residues. This CDR3 is CSVPTGPTRELFF. The CDR3 region has the DNA TGCAGTGTCCCGACAGGGCCCACCAGGGAGCTGTTTTTT.

This clonotype was picked up many times. This chain connects TRBV14 to TRBJ1-6; no reliable D call. Germline V gene lookup returns CDR1 SGHDN and CDR2 FVKESK. The CDR3 is 14 amino acids. V was shortened by 3 bases and J by 0 bases, with 3 bases between the two germline ends. Here the CDR3 DNA reads TGTGCCAGCAGCCAGAGCTCCTATAATTCACCCCTCCACTTT. Amino acid sequence: CASSQSSYNSPLHF.

Turning to this clonotype: Since a much larger clone is just one base distant, this may be a read error. The chain links TRBV29-1 to TRBJ2-2, with D unclear. CDR1 and CDR2 from the germline V gene are SQVTM and ANQGSEA. The CDR3 runs 11 residues. As DNA, the CDR3 is TGCGGCGCCTCTGCGACCGGGGAGCTGTTTTTT. It codes for CGASATGELFF.

J is TRBJ2-1 and V is TRBV30; tentative D call: TRBD2 (6 bases). This CDR3 contains 12 residues. Germline V lookup: CDR1 GTSNPN, CDR2 SVGIG (reference sequence). V lost 3 bases, J lost 9 bases, and 12 bases lay in between. CDR3 loop: CAWSFGGGEQFF. CDR3 coding DNA: TGTGCCTGGAGCTTCGGGGGAGGTGAGCAGTTCTTC.

This clonotype was detected many times. The chain joins TRBV12-3 or TRBV12-4 to TRBJ2-7, with D unclear. The CDR3 sequence is 13 residues long. The germline V and J ends were trimmed by 4 bases and 0 bases, with 7 bases remaining between them. The CDR3 DNA sequence: TGTGCCAGCAGTTACCAGGACTCCTACGAGCAGTACTTC. Its protein product is CASSYQDSYEQYF.

This chain joins TRBV11-2 and TRBJ1-1; D not certain. The CDR3 extends over 15 amino acids. The V end lost 4 bases, the J end lost 0 bases, and 12 bases lay between the germline ends. Germline V gives CDR1 SGHAT, CDR2 FQNNGV. CDR3 residues: CASSSGLGMNTEAFF. The CDR3 DNA sequence: TGTGCCAGCAGCTCGGGATTGGGGATGAACACTGAAGCTTTCTTT.

This clonotype was observed many times. V usage is TRBV12-3 or TRBV12-4 and J usage is TRBJ2-1; 8 nucleotides align to TRBD1. The CDR3 sequence is 15 residues long. V shed 4 bases and J 7 bases; nucleotides not matched to a gene: 9. CDR3 nucleotides: TGTGCCAGCAGTTGGAGACAGGGGTTGGTGAATGAGCAGTTCTTC. It codes for CASSWRQGLVNEQFF.

This clonotype occurred many times. The rearrangement links TRBV6-2 or TRBV6-3 to TRBJ1-5; no reliable D call. This CDR3 is 14 amino acids long. With 6 bases removed from V and 6 bases from J, the gap between germline ends came to 15 bases. The germline V gene has CDR1 MNHEY and CDR2 SVGEGT. The CDR3 nucleotides are TGTGCCAGCAGCACCGCCCTGAGGATTCAGCCCCAGCATTTT. Its protein product is CASSTALRIQPQHF.

Of note for this clonotype: A much larger clone lies a single base off, so this may be a read error. This chain links TRBV7-9 with TRBJ2-2; TRBD2 is a possible D gene (5 bases). Per the germline V gene, CDR1 is SEHNR and CDR2 is FQNEAQ (reference sequence). The CDR3 spans 15 residues. CDR3: CASSLTDGITRELFF. The CDR3 DNA follows: TGTGCCAGCAGCTTAACCGACGGGATCACCAGGGAGCTGTTTTTT.

This clonotype was seen at least ten times. The chain recombines TRBV11-2 with TRBJ2-5; 12 nucleotides match TRBD2. This CDR3 spans 15 amino acids. Trimming cost V 5 bases and J 2 bases; bases outside gene matches: 3. From germline, CDR1 is SGHAT and CDR2 FQNNGV. CDR3 region: CASSRLAGVQETQYF. The CDR3 bases are TGTGCCAGCAGCCGACTAGCGGGGGTTCAAGAGACCCAGTACTTC.

The chain joins TRBV2 to TRBJ2-2; TRBD2 agrees at 8 bases. CDR1 SNHLY and CDR2 FYNNEI come from the germline V gene. With 0 bases clipped from V and 5 bases from J, the junction kept 8 bases outside the gene matches. This CDR3 region has 17 residues. CDR3 in DNA: TGTGCCAGCAGTGAAGCGCAAAAAGCGGGAGCAACCGGGGAGCTGTTTTTT. It specifies CASSEAQKAGATGELFF.

As for this clonotype: Here the CDR3 omits its conserved ending phenylalanine or tryptophan, so a read error is the likely source. This chain connects TRBV29-1 to TRBJ2-7; D remains unclear. V dropped 4 bases and J dropped 1 base, with 8 bases sitting between them. The CDR3 is 12 residues long. Per the germline V gene, CDR1 is SQVTM and CDR2 is ANQGSEA. For the CDR3, the DNA is TGCAGCGTTGTCGTGGGATCCTACGAGCAGTACTCC. It is translated as CSVVVGSYEQYS.

The chain recombines TRBV4-1 with TRBJ1-6; 8 nucleotides agree with TRBD1. V lost 1 base, J lost 1 base, and 9 bases stayed unmatched. Germline values: CDR1 MGHRA, CDR2 YSYEKL. The CDR3 totals 19 residues. CDR3 DNA: TGCGCCAGCAGCCAAGTTACGGACAGGGTTTTTTCCTATAATTCACCCCTCCACTTT. It encodes CASSQVTDRVFSYNSPLHF.